Below are 26 T cell receptor beta chains sequenced from a single sample in a study of CD8 T cells in Susac syndrome. Random hexamers primed reverse transcription of about 0.5 to 1 ug RNA. MiXCR, applied by TCRdb to the immunoSEQ multiplex PCR reads, yields one record per CDR3 protein. The repertoire has about 170,000 distinct CDR3 sequences, approximately 93% of them found once; the top ten carry roughly 0.1%. The sequencing sample was made of CD4+ T cells from PBMCs. These receptors were obtained from a human donor with multiple sclerosis.

The genes are TRBV20-1 and TRBJ1-1; TRBD1 might be the D (5 bases). With 1 base removed from V and 0 bases from J, the gap between germline ends came to 9 bases. Germline CDR1 DFQATT, CDR2 SNEGSKA (reference sequence). This CDR3 is built from 14 residues. The CDR3 reads CSARVDTLNTEAFF. DNA for the CDR3: TGCAGTGCTAGAGTGGACACCTTGAACACTGAAGCTTTCTTT.

This clonotype was seen a handful of times. This chain uses TRBV5-4 with TRBJ2-7; 7 nucleotides match TRBD1. Germline CDR1 reads SGHNT; CDR2 reads YYREEE (reference sequence). The junction had 0 bases not matched to a gene; V was cut back by 0 bases and J by 6 bases. This CDR3 contains 12 residues. The CDR3 region has the DNA TGTGCCAGCAGCTTGGCAGGGGGCGAGCAGTACTTC. Translating it yields CASSLAGGEQYF.

V gene TRBV27 combines with J gene TRBJ2-7; 8 positions match TRBD2. The germline V gene has CDR1 MNHEY and CDR2 SMNVEV (reference sequence). The CDR3 loop spans 15 amino acids. V was clipped by 5 bases and J by 0 bases; unmatched bases: 6. This chain's CDR3 is CASSRPSGRSYEQYF. CDR3 DNA: TGTGCCAGCAGTCGCCCTAGCGGGCGCTCCTACGAGCAGTACTTC.

This chain uses TRBV27 with TRBJ2-3; the D gene is possibly TRBD1 (6 bases). V lost 3 bases and J 0 bases, leaving 7 bases between the germline ends. In germline, CDR1 is MNHEY, CDR2 SMNVEV (reference sequence). The CDR3 runs 14 residues. The CDR3 loop is CASSFGQSTDTQYF. CDR3 sequence (DNA): TGTGCCAGCAGTTTCGGACAGAGCACAGATACGCAGTATTTT.

The rearrangement links TRBV6-5 to TRBJ1-1; D is ambiguous. The CDR3 is made up of 14 amino acids. Germline assignment: CDR1 MNHEY and CDR2 SVGAGI. Trimming pared 3 bases from V and 1 base from J, leaving 9 bases between. CDR3 DNA: TGTGCCAGCAGTTATGGGCGGAGGAACACTGAAGCTTTCTTT. Its protein is CASSYGRRNTEAFF.

In DNA form, the CDR3 reads TGCAGTGCCCGAGGGGCTTCCGGCACTGAAGCTTTCTTT. This encodes CSARGASGTEAFF. V is TRBV20-1 and J is TRBJ1-1; D possibly corresponds to TRBD1 (5 bases). The CDR3 totals 13 residues. Trimming took 6 bases from V and 4 from J, leaving 15 bases between them. Germline V gene data show CDR1 as DFQATT and CDR2 as SNEGSKA (reference sequence).

V gene TRBV5-1 combines with J gene TRBJ2-5; 11 nucleotides align to TRBD2. The germline gives CDR1 SGHRS, CDR2 YFSETQ. The V segment lost 7 bases and the J segment 4 bases; nucleotides outside the gene matches: 9. The CDR3 contains 15 residues. This chain's CDR3 is CASGIAGGPGETQYF. CDR3 bases: TGCGCCAGCGGAATAGCGGGAGGGCCCGGAGAGACCCAGTACTTC.

V usage is TRBV6-1 and J usage is TRBJ2-5, with D maybe TRBD2 (6 bases). The CDR3 extends over 13 amino acids. In germline, CDR1 is MNHNS, CDR2 SASEGT. V dropped 6 bases and J dropped 5 bases, with 13 bases sitting between them. The CDR3 is CASRQAGGETQYF. In DNA form, the CDR3 reads TGTGCCAGCAGACAGGCTGGGGGGGAGACCCAGTACTTC.

The rearrangement joins TRBV10-3 to TRBJ1-1; D is perhaps TRBD1 (5 bases). CDR1 and CDR2 (germline): ENHRY, SYGVKD. The CDR3 totals 16 residues. V lost 10 bases and J lost 4, with 25 bases in between. CDR3 DNA: TGTGCCACCCTCCCCCTCGGGCTGTCCGGGACCACTGAAGCTTTCTTT. It yields the protein CATLPLGLSGTTEAFF.

The rearrangement uses TRBV29-1 and TRBJ2-3; weak D call: TRBD1 (5 bases). This CDR3 is 13 amino acids long. Germline V lookup: CDR1 SQVTM, CDR2 ANQGSEA. Trimming pared 6 bases from V and 0 bases from J, leaving 10 bases between. The CDR3 DNA sequence: TGCAGCGTCATGGGGCCGAGCACAGATACGCAGTATTTT. As protein: CSVMGPSTDTQYF.

This rearrangement joins TRBV7-9 to TRBJ2-7, with 10 bases that match TRBD1. V was clipped by 8 bases and J by 6 bases; unmatched bases: 10. Germline values: CDR1 SEHNR, CDR2 FQNEAQ (reference sequence). The CDR3 spans 14 residues. The CDR3 DNA reads as TGTGCCAGCGAAAGGGGACAGGGGTATGGCGAGCAGTACTTC. This sequence encodes CASERGQGYGEQYF.

The chain is built from TRBV25-1 and TRBJ1-1, with 8 bases that match TRBD1. This CDR3 is 15 amino acids long. With 5 bases clipped from V and 4 bases from J, the junction kept 9 bases outside the gene matches. The V gene's germline CDR1 is MGHDK and CDR2 SYGVNS. The CDR3 is CASSRGQGWATEAFF. The CDR3 bases are TGTGCCAGCAGTAGAGGACAGGGATGGGCCACTGAAGCTTTCTTT.

J is TRBJ2-7 and V is TRBV10-3; 11 positions match TRBD2. V gave up 0 bases and J gave up 4 bases; unmatched junction bases: 5. Germline lookup yields CDR1 ENHRY and CDR2 SYGVKD. The CDR3 consists of 16 residues. The CDR3, as DNA: TGTGCCATCAGTGAGTCGATGGCTAGCGGGGGGTACGAGCAGTACTTC. Translated, it gives CAISESMASGGYEQYF.

This chain connects TRBV12-3 or TRBV12-4 to TRBJ1-5, with D perhaps matching TRBD1 (5 bases). CDR3 size: 13 residues. Trimming stripped 1 base from V and 9 bases from J, with 10 bases between. CDR3: CASSLGGPGPQHF. The CDR3 DNA reads TGTGCCAGCAGTTTAGGGGGCCCGGGGCCCCAGCATTTT.

This clonotype has just one count. The CDR3 DNA sequence: TGTGCCAGCAGCTTATCGAACCTCAGGAAAGAGACCCAGTACTTC. Residues: CASSLSNLRKETQYF. The rearrangement links TRBV7-2 to TRBJ2-5; no reliable D call. CDR1 is SGHTA and CDR2 is FQGNSA in the germline V gene. V shed 2 bases and J shed 3 bases, with 13 bases lying between them. The CDR3 extends over 15 amino acids.

The rearrangement links TRBV2 to TRBJ2-7, with D perhaps matching TRBD1 or TRBD2 (5 bases each). Germline CDR1 SNHLY, CDR2 FYNNEI. Trimming cost V 7 bases and J 3 bases, with 13 bases left between them. CDR3 length: 13 residues. In nucleotides, the CDR3 is TGTGCCAGCAAGTCAGGGACCGTCTACGAGCAGTACTTC. Protein: CASKSGTVYEQYF.

This chain links TRBV12-3 or TRBV12-4 with TRBJ1-4; weak D call: TRBD1 (5 bases). The CDR3 consists of 13 residues. With 3 bases removed from V and 7 bases from J, the gap between germline ends came to 9 bases. The CDR3 sequence is CASSFRDGEKLFF. CDR3 DNA: TGTGCCAGCAGTTTCAGGGACGGTGAAAAACTGTTTTTT.

The count of this clonotype is one. This sequence joins TRBV19 and TRBJ1-6, with 7 bases matching TRBD1. CDR1 LNHDA and CDR2 SQIVND come from the germline V gene (reference sequence). This CDR3 spans 14 amino acids. Germline trimming cut 4 bases from V and 9 bases from J; bases unmatched to any gene: 6. CDR3 sequence: CASSTPNRGSPLHF. The CDR3 region has the DNA TGTGCCAGTAGTACCCCAAACAGGGGTTCACCCCTCCACTTT. Full variable domain (missing parts from reference TRBV19 and TRBJ1-6): DGGITQSPKYLFRKEGQNVTLSCEQNLNHDAMYWYRQDPGQGLRLIYYSQIVNDFQKGDIAEGYSVSREKKESFPLTVTSAQKNPTAFYLCASSTPNRGSPLHFGNGTRLTVT.

This rearrangement joins TRBV3-1 to TRBJ2-2; D is ambiguous. V was cut by 2 bases and J by 3 bases, with 1 base left in between. Germline CDR1 is LGHDT and CDR2 is YNNKEL (reference sequence). There are 12 residues in the CDR3. CDR3 amino acids: CASSQYTGELFF. CDR3 nucleotides: TGTGCCAGCAGCCAATACACCGGGGAGCTGTTTTTT.

The rearrangement uses TRBV7-8 and TRBJ2-5; unclear D gene. CDR3 length equals 14 residues. Trimming cost V 5 bases and J 5 bases, with 15 bases left between them. CDR1 is SGHVS, CDR2 FQNEAQ, per germline. The CDR3 DNA reads TGTGCCAGCAGCGCCGCATTGGTCTCGGAGACCCAGTACTTC. Protein product: CASSAALVSETQYF.

This clonotype was counted once. The CDR3 nucleotides read TGTGCCTGGAGTCTAGCGGGGGGCTCTAGCACAGATACGCAGTATTTT. Residues: CAWSLAGGSSTDTQYF. The rearrangement links TRBV30 to TRBJ2-3; 11 bases agree with TRBD2. There are 16 residues in the CDR3. The junction had 4 bases not matched to a gene; V was cut back by 2 bases and J by 0 bases. CDR1 is GTSNPN and CDR2 is SVGIG in the germline V gene (reference sequence).

CDR3 amino acids: CASSLTSGYEQYF. Here the CDR3 DNA reads TGTGCCAGCAGCTTGACTAGCGGGTACGAGCAGTACTTC. The rearrangement uses TRBV5-6 and TRBJ2-7; 9 bases fit TRBD2. CDR1 and CDR2 from the germline V gene are SGHDT and YYEEEE. After removal of 1 base from V and 4 bases from J, the junction contained 0 bases not matched to a gene. CDR3 size: 13 residues.

The J gene is TRBJ1-1, the V gene TRBV3-1; tentative D call: TRBD1 (5 bases). V was pared by 4 bases and J by 5 bases, with 14 bases between. CDR3 length: 14 residues. The germline V gene encodes CDR1 LGHDT and CDR2 YNNKEL (reference sequence). CDR3 loop: CASSPHGGGTEAFF. Written as DNA, the CDR3 is TGTGCCAGCAGCCCGCACGGGGGGGGAACTGAAGCTTTCTTT.

J is TRBJ2-3 and V is TRBV5-1; D is perhaps TRBD2 (7 bases). Germline lookup yields CDR1 SGHRS and CDR2 YFSETQ. The V end lost 7 bases, the J end lost 2 bases, and 14 bases lay between the germline ends. The CDR3 sequence is 14 residues long. The CDR3 nucleotides read TGCGCCAGCCACGACGGGGGGCTCACAGATACGCAGTATTTT. Residues: CASHDGGLTDTQYF.

CDR3 sequence (DNA): TGCGCCAGCACGAAAGACAGGGGCACTGAAGCTTTCTTT. It yields the protein CASTKDRGTEAFF. V gene TRBV10-2 combines with J gene TRBJ1-1, with 8 bases lining up with TRBD1. The V and J ends lost 7 bases and 4 bases, in that order; junction bases with no gene match: 5. The CDR3 extends over 13 amino acids. The germline V gene has CDR1 WSHSY and CDR2 SAAADI.

This chain links TRBV19 with TRBJ2-1; the D is unclear. CDR1 is LNHDA, CDR2 SQIVND, per germline (reference sequence). V shed 3 bases and J shed 6 bases, with 12 bases lying between them. This CDR3 region has 14 residues. This CDR3 is CASSIGFISNEQFF. DNA of the CDR3: TGTGCCAGTAGTATTGGTTTTATCTCCAATGAGCAGTTCTTC.